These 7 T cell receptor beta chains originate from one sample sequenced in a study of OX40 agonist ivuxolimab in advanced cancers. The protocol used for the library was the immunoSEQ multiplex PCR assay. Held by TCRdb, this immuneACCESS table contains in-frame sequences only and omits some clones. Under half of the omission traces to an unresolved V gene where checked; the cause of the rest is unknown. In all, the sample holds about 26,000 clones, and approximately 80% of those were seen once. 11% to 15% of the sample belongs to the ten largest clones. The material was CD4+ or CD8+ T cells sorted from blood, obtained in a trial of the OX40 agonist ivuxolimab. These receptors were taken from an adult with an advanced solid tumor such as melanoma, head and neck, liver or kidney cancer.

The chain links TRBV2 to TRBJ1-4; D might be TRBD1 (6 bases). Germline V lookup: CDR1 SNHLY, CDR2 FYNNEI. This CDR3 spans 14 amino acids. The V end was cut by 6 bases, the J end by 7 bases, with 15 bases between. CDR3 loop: CASSLQGPSEKLFF. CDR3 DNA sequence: TGTGCCAGCAGCCTACAGGGCCCTAGTGAAAAACTGTTTTTT.

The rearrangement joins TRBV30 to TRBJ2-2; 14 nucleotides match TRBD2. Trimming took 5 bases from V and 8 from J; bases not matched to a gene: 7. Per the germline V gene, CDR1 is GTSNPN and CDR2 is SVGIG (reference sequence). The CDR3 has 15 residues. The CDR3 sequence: CAWEGTSGGHGELFF. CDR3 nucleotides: TGTGCCTGGGAGGGGACTAGCGGGGGACATGGGGAGCTGTTTTTT.

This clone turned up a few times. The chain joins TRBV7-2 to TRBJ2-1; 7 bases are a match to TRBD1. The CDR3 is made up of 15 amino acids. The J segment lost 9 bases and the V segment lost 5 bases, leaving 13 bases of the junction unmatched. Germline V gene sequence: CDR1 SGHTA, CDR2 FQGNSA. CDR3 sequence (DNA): TGTGCCAGCAGCCCCAGGGGGACCGCGAGGGGTGAGCAGTTCTTC. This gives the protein CASSPRGTARGEQFF. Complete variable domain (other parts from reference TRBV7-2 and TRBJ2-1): GAGVSQSPSNKVTEKGKDVELRCDPISGHTALYWYRQSLGQGLEFLIYFQGNSAPDKSGLPSDRFSAERTGGSVSTLTIQRTQQEDSAVYLCASSPRGTARGEQFFGPGTRLTVL.

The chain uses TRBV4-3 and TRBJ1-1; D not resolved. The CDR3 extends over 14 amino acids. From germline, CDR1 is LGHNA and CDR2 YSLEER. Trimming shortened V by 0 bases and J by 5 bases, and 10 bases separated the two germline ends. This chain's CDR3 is CASSQERVSTEAFF. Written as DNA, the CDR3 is TGCGCCAGCAGCCAAGAAAGGGTCAGTACTGAAGCTTTCTTT.

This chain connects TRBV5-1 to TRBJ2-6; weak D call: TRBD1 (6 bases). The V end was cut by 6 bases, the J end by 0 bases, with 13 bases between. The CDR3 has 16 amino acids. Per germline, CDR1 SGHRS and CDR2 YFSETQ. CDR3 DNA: TGCGCCAGCACCCCGGGACATACCTCTGGGGCCAACGTCCTGACTTTC. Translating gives CASTPGHTSGANVLTF.

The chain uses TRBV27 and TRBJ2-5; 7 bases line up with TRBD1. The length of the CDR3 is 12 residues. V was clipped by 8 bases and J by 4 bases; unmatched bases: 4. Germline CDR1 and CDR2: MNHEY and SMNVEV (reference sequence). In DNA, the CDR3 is TGTGCCAGCTGGACAGGTCGAGAGACCCAGTACTTC. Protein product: CASWTGRETQYF.

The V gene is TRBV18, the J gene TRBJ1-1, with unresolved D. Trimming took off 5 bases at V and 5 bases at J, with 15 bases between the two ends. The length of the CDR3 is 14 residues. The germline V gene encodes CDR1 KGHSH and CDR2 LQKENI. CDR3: CASSRGYFDTEAFF. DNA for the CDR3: TGTGCCAGCTCAAGAGGGTATTTCGATACTGAAGCTTTCTTT.